This T cell receptor beta chain was identified in a study of blood T cell repertoires in COVID-19. Study context: Samples of COVID-19 (acute and convalescent) were obtained from the United States, Italy and Spain. PBMCs, B-cell-depleted T cells, or T cells provided the cDNA or gDNA that made up the material.

V gave up 4 bases and J gave up 3 bases, with 9 bases separating them. Germline V gene data show CDR1 as LNHDA and CDR2 as SQIVND (reference sequence). The CDR3 loop spans 13 amino acids. Seattle patients were enrolled while actively infected and followed longitudinally. Libraries were prepared by immunoSEQ multiplex PCR; TCRdb keeps only in-frame clonotypes and omits some of them. The data contain approximately 250,000 clones, 86% of them singletons. Sequences were obtained from peripheral blood. The rearrangement uses TRBV19 and TRBJ1-1; no reliable D call. The clonotype comes from a woman of 80 years or more with COVID-19, enrolled during active disease. For the CDR3, the DNA is TGTGCCAGTAGTAGTATCGGGGACACTGAAGCTTTCTTT. Amino acids: CASSSIGDTEAFF.